This T cell receptor beta chain was sequenced during a study of cytomegalovirus exposure and HLA in healthy donors. Study outcomes and limitations: Likely technical artifact: a cluster of highly shared sequence variants.

The PCR employed 60 Vbeta primers together with 13 Jbeta primers. Original methodology: Later work found roughly 80 million unique TCR beta chains, with roughly 11 million shared. Repertoires were generated with immunoSEQ multiplex PCR, while TCRdb's copy carries only in-frame clones and drops some. V and J calls plus clone size are reproduced from that table; the DNA served to infer D and trimming. The repertoire holds about 98,000 clones, with 74% as singletons. About this clone itself: The target antigen is unknown.

This TCR derives from a male donor in good health and CMV-seronegative. Sequencing was done on a sample of PBMCs.

Written as DNA, the CDR3 is TGTGCCAGCAGTGTGACACGCACGAACACCGGGGAGCTGTTTTTT. This sequence encodes CASSVTRTNTGELFF. This rearrangement joins TRBV6-1 to TRBJ2-2; no firm D call. This CDR3 is 15 amino acids long. CDR1 MNHNS and CDR2 SASEGT come from the germline V gene. The V gene lost 4 bases and the J gene lost 0 bases, with 9 bases spanning the gap.